The 9 T cell receptor beta chains in this list originate from one sample, sequenced in a study of post-analysis software for immune sequencing data (dated by TCRdb to 2014 to 2015). Study-level results and caveats: Patients showed significantly higher frequencies than controls for a handful of TRBV segments, among them TRBV5-6, TRBV5-1 and TRBV20-1.

Preparation of the library involved PCR. The sequencer was an Illumina HiSeq 2500. To reduce PCR and sequencing biases, unique molecular identifiers were built into the TCR beta cDNA libraries. In TCRdb, the public reads were trimmed at Q25 with fastp and aligned with MiXCR, with productive beta chains retained. Each CDR3 protein appears once, grouped with its most common genes and DNA. Recorded for this sample are hundreds of thousands of distinct CDR3 sequences; around 60% of them occurred a single time. The ten largest clones represent approximately 10% of the sample. Their recognized antigens are unknown. The sequencing sample was made of blood. The receptors derive from a girl aged 2 to 10 with multiple sclerosis.

The rearrangement uses TRBV29-1 and TRBJ1-2; a possible D gene is TRBD1 (5 bases). CDR1 SQVTM and CDR2 ANQGSEA come from the germline V gene. This CDR3 is built from 14 residues. With 4 bases removed from V and 3 bases from J, the gap between germline ends came to 15 bases. CDR3 protein: CSVALVGAYYGYTF. The CDR3 nucleotides read TGCAGCGTTGCCCTAGTAGGGGCTTACTATGGCTACACCTTC.

In DNA form, the CDR3 reads TGCAGTGGGGGTTTGGGGGGGTACCAAGAGACCCAGTACTTC. Translation gives CSGGLGGYQETQYF. This chain connects TRBV20-1 to TRBJ2-5, with 7 bases identical to TRBD2. V trimming: 7 bases; J trimming: 0 bases; junction bases outside the gene matches: 8. CDR1 and CDR2 (germline): DFQATT, SNEGSKA (reference sequence). CDR3 length: 14 amino acids.

This sequence joins TRBV11-2 and TRBJ2-1, with 16 bases fitting TRBD2. In germline, CDR1 is SGHAT, CDR2 FQNNGV. This CDR3 contains 20 residues. Trimming removed 4 bases from V and 2 bases from J; junction bases left unmatched: 11. The CDR3 is CASSSTVGTSGRGAYNEQFF. In DNA, the CDR3 is TGTGCCAGCAGCTCAACTGTGGGGACTAGCGGGAGGGGCGCCTACAATGAGCAGTTCTTC.

There are a few counts of this clonotype. CDR3 sequence (DNA): TGCAGTGCTAGAGGCGTGCGAATGCCCACTGAAGCTTTCTTT. This sequence encodes CSARGVRMPTEAFF. V usage is TRBV20-1 and J usage is TRBJ1-1; unclear D gene. The CDR3 is 14 amino acids. Per the germline V gene, CDR1 is DFQATT and CDR2 is SNEGSKA (reference sequence). V was pared by 1 base and J by 4 bases, with 13 bases between.

This clonotype has only a few counts. The chain carries TRBV5-6 and TRBJ2-5, with 8 nucleotides matching TRBD1. The CDR3 runs to 15 residues. J lost 0 bases, V lost 4 bases, and 5 bases had no gene match. Germline loops: CDR1 SGHDT, CDR2 YYEEEE. The CDR3 bases are TGTGCCAGCAGCCCCCGGGACAGGTACCAAGAGACCCAGTACTTC. It specifies CASSPRDRYQETQYF.

This clonotype was seen a handful of times. The V and J genes are TRBV29-1 and TRBJ2-1; TRBD1 agrees at 7 bases. CDR1 and CDR2 from the germline V gene are SQVTM and ANQGSEA. Trimming at V came to 5 bases and at J to 10 bases, leaving 5 bases not matched to a gene. The CDR3 is 11 residues long. The CDR3 region has the DNA TGCAGCGTTATGGACAGGCCAGAGCAGTTCTTC. Encoded protein: CSVMDRPEQFF.

The sample holds one count of this clonotype. The V and J genes are TRBV11-2 and TRBJ2-7; D is possibly TRBD2 (5 bases). There are 13 residues in the CDR3. Germline V gene sequence: CDR1 SGHAT, CDR2 FQNNGV. Trimming cost V 8 bases and J 2 bases, with 13 bases left between them. The CDR3 here is CASAPRETYEQYF. The CDR3 DNA is TGTGCCAGCGCTCCACGGGAAACCTACGAGCAGTACTTC.

As regards this clonotype: The junction departs from germline at one end; a sequencing error may be responsible. The rearrangement links TRBV6-6 to TRBJ2-3, with TRBD2 identical over 9 bases. Germline-derived CDR1 and CDR2 are MNHNY and SVGAGI (reference sequence). There are 16 residues in the CDR3. The CDR3 coding sequence is TGTGCCAGCAGTCCCCCCAGGACTAGCGTCCCAGATACGCAGTATTTC. It is translated as CASSPPRTSVPDTQYF.

The chain recombines TRBV7-9 with TRBJ1-5; no clear D. The CDR3 contains 13 residues. Deletions cut 1 base from V and 7 bases from J, with 8 bases between. Per the germline V gene, CDR1 is SEHNR and CDR2 is FQNEAQ (reference sequence). The CDR3 DNA sequence: TGTGCCAGCAGCTTAGGCAGGACCCAGCCCCAGCATTTT. Translated: CASSLGRTQPQHF.